Below are 22 T cell receptor beta chains sequenced from a single sample in a study of OX40 agonist ivuxolimab in advanced cancers. Assay used: immunoSEQ multiplex PCR; TCRdb lists only in-frame clones, some missing. The sample lists some 58,000 clones; approximately 80% were seen once. The sample here was CD4+ or CD8+ T cells sorted from blood, taken in a trial of the OX40 agonist ivuxolimab. The receptors derive from an adult with an advanced solid tumor such as melanoma, head and neck, liver or kidney cancer.

The sample holds a few counts of this clone. The chain carries TRBV5-1 and TRBJ1-3, with D perhaps TRBD1 (6 bases). Trimming removed 4 bases from V and 4 bases from J, with 12 bases in between. CDR3 length: 14 residues. CDR1 and CDR2 from the germline V gene are SGHRS and YFSETQ. The CDR3 DNA reads TGCGCCAGCAGCGCACAGGGTACGGGAAACACCATATATTTT. Translated, it gives CASSAQGTGNTIYF.

The V and J genes are TRBV30 and TRBJ2-3; TRBD1 matches at 9 bases. Germline CDR1 and CDR2: GTSNPN and SVGIG (reference sequence). This CDR3 spans 15 amino acids. V lost 2 bases and J lost 2; bases outside the gene matches: 5. CDR3 nucleotides: TGTGCCTGGAGTATCGGACAGGGGCACACAGATACGCAGTATTTT. Amino acids: CAWSIGQGHTDTQYF. The entire variable domain, with the rest obtained from reference TRBV30 and TRBJ2-3, is as follows: SQTIHQWPATLVQPVGSPLSLECTVEGTSNPNLYWYRQAAGRGLQLLFYSVGIGQISSEVPQNLSASRPQDRQFILSSKKLLLSDSGFYLCAWSIGQGHTDTQYFGPGTRLTVL.

The chain uses TRBV6-1 and TRBJ2-3; tentative D call: TRBD2 (5 bases). The CDR3 is 14 residues long. Trimming shortened V by 3 bases and J by 1 base, and 8 bases separated the two germline ends. Per the germline V gene, CDR1 is MNHNS and CDR2 is SASEGT. The chain's CDR3 is CASSEMRGTDTQYF. CDR3 DNA sequence: TGTGCCAGCAGTGAGATGCGGGGCACAGATACGCAGTATTTT.

V usage is TRBV2 and J usage is TRBJ1-2; no definite D call. The length of the CDR3 is 13 residues. Germline CDR1 SNHLY, CDR2 FYNNEI. Trimming left V 2 bases short and J 8 bases short, with 12 bases between. The CDR3 here is CASSESEEFGYTF. The CDR3 nucleotides read TGTGCCAGCAGTGAATCCGAGGAATTCGGCTACACCTTC. The full variable domain, in which reference TRBV2 and TRBJ1-2 provide the parts outside the CDR3, is EPEVTQTPSHQVTQMGQEVILRCVPISNHLYFYWYRQILGQKVEFLVSFYNNEISEKSEIFDDQFSVERPDGSNFTLKIRSTKLEDSAMYFCASSESEEFGYTFGSGTRLTVV.

The chain has TRBV21-1 and TRBJ2-7; the table assigns TRBD2, which was not confirmed against the DNA. TRBV21-1 is a listed pseudogene. There are 21 residues in the CDR3. This chain's CDR3 is CASSKESGAGGSGTSSYEQYV. The CDR3 DNA sequence: TGTGCCAGCAGCAAAGAATCGGGCGCGGGGGGGAGCGGGACGAGCTCCTACGAGCAGTACGTC.

V usage is TRBV5-1 and J usage is TRBJ2-3; 10 bases fit TRBD2. The V gene's germline CDR1 is SGHRS and CDR2 YFSETQ. Germline trimming cut 1 base from V and 6 bases from J; bases unmatched to any gene: 8. The length of the CDR3 is 16 residues. The CDR3, as DNA: TGCGCCAGCAGCTTGACGCTAGCGGGAGCGGGTGATACGCAGTATTTT. This translates into CASSLTLAGAGDTQYF.

The chain is built from TRBV7-8 and TRBJ2-7; D is uncertain. Germline lookup yields CDR1 SGHVS and CDR2 FQNEAQ. The CDR3 contains 15 residues. The V end was cut by 4 bases, the J end by 7 bases, with 20 bases between. The CDR3 DNA reads TGTGCCAGCAGCTCAGAAAGGAAAGCGTCCAGGGAGCAGTACTTC. This translates into CASSSERKASREQYF.

Points on this clone: Other nucleotide sequences in the sample specify the same CDR3. The CDR3 spells CSWGSERGGKLFF. In DNA form, the CDR3 reads TGCAGTTGGGGGAGTGAAAGAGGCGGAAAACTGTTTTTT. The chain combines TRBV29-1 with TRBJ1-4; possible D gene TRBD1, 5 bases. This CDR3 is 13 amino acids long. Germline CDR1 SQVTM, CDR2 ANQGSEA. The full variable domain, completed using reference TRBV29-1 and TRBJ1-4, is SAVISQKPSRDICQRGTSLTIQCQVDSQVTMMFWYRQQPGQSLTLIATANQGSEATYESGFVIDKFPISRPNLTFSTLTVSNMSPEDSSIYLCSWGSERGGKLFFGSGTQLSVL.

This clone was picked up one time. The CDR3 region has the DNA TGTGCCAGTAGTCGGGATGGTTATAGCAATCAGCCCCAGCATTTT. Its protein product is CASSRDGYSNQPQHF. The rearrangement links TRBV19 to TRBJ1-5; D is unresolved. The germline V gene has CDR1 LNHDA and CDR2 SQIVND (reference sequence). V was cut by 5 bases and J by 0 bases, with 11 bases left in between. The CDR3 is 15 amino acids.

The V and J genes are TRBV30 and TRBJ2-5, with 12 bases aligning to TRBD2. Per germline, CDR1 GTSNPN and CDR2 SVGIG (reference sequence). Trimming at V came to 3 bases and at J to 2 bases, leaving 4 bases not matched to a gene. This CDR3 has 15 amino acids. The CDR3 region has the DNA TGTGCCTGGAGCATAGGGACTAGCGGGCAAGAGACCCAGTACTTC. As protein: CAWSIGTSGQETQYF.

This chain joins TRBV6-6 and TRBJ2-6; D call uncertain. Germline V gene lookup returns CDR1 MNHNY and CDR2 SVGAGI (reference sequence). CDR3 length equals 13 residues. Deletions cut 6 bases from V and 4 bases from J, with 7 bases between. CDR3 coding DNA: TGTGCCAGCAGGTCCCCAGGGGCCAACGTCCTGACTTTC. Translation gives CASRSPGANVLTF.

This clone was seen a few times. The rearrangement joins TRBV7-9 to TRBJ2-2; maybe TRBD2 (5 bases). Germline V gene data show CDR1 as SEHNR and CDR2 as FQNEAQ (reference sequence). The V end was cut by 1 base, the J end by 4 bases, with 13 bases between. The CDR3 contains 16 residues. CDR3 nucleotide sequence: TGTGCCAGCAGCTTAGTCCCCGGGATAATCACCGGGGAGCTGTTTTTT. This encodes CASSLVPGIITGELFF. The whole variable domain, remainder taken from reference TRBV7-9 and TRBJ2-2, is DTGVSQNPRHKITKRGQNVTFRCDPISEHNRLYWYRQTLGQGPEFLTYFQNEAQLEKSRLLSDRFSAERPKGSFSTLEIQRTEQGDSAMYLCASSLVPGIITGELFFGEGSRLTVL.

The chain joins TRBV18 to TRBJ2-1; D is possibly TRBD2 (6 bases). This CDR3 comprises 17 residues. CDR1 is KGHSH, CDR2 LQKENI, per germline. Between the trimmed V and J ends, which lost 3 bases and 4 bases, there was a span of 19 bases. The CDR3 coding sequence is TGTGCCAGCTCACCCACCGGGCGGAATAGCGGTTACAATGAGCAGTTCTTC. It codes for CASSPTGRNSGYNEQFF.

The gene calls are TRBV7-9 and TRBJ1-3; D may be TRBD1 (5 bases). Trimming left V 7 bases short and J 0 bases short, with 16 bases between. There are 16 residues in the CDR3. Germline V gene sequence: CDR1 SEHNR, CDR2 FQNEAQ (reference sequence). CDR3 protein: CASNPPGLSSGNTIYF. The DNA for the CDR3 is TGTGCCAGCAACCCCCCGGGACTTAGCTCTGGAAACACCATATATTTT.

The DNA of the CDR3 is TGTGCCAGCAGCGTAGCGACAGGGGGGATCTACGAGCAGTACTTC. Its protein product is CASSVATGGIYEQYF. V usage is TRBV9 and J usage is TRBJ2-7; 9 positions agree with TRBD1. The CDR3 extends over 15 amino acids. Trimming took 0 bases from V and 3 from J; bases not matched to a gene: 4. Germline CDR1 reads SGDLS; CDR2 reads YYNGEE.

This rearrangement joins TRBV10-3 to TRBJ2-1; D perhaps matches TRBD1 (6 bases). The CDR3 runs to 16 residues. Germline V gives CDR1 ENHRY, CDR2 SYGVKD. V lost 1 base to trimming and J lost 0 bases, with 10 bases between them. CDR3 region: CAISEYGGTSYNEQFF. The CDR3 DNA reads as TGTGCCATCAGTGAGTATGGGGGCACCTCCTACAATGAGCAGTTCTTC.

This clone came up once. The chain recombines TRBV10-3 with TRBJ2-1, with 8 bases aligning to TRBD2. J lost 4 bases, V lost 2 bases, and 1 base had no gene match. This CDR3 is 14 amino acids long. Germline V gene lookup returns CDR1 ENHRY and CDR2 SYGVKD. CDR3: CAISEREGYNEQFF. In nucleotides, the CDR3 is TGTGCCATCAGTGAGCGGGAGGGGTACAATGAGCAGTTCTTC.

The genes are TRBV11-3 and TRBJ1-1; D uncertain. The ends were cut back, 1 base at V and 1 base at J, with 7 bases in the middle. The CDR3 is made up of 14 amino acids. Germline CDR1 reads SGHNT; CDR2 reads YENEEA. Here the CDR3 DNA reads TGTGCCAGCAGCTTAGTGGTAAAGAACACTGAAGCTTTCTTT. Translation: CASSLVVKNTEAFF. Combining the CDR3 with reference TRBV11-3 and TRBJ1-1 gives the whole variable domain EAGVVQSPRYKIIEKKQPVAFWCNPISGHNTLYWYLQNLGQGPELLIRYENEEAVDDSQLPKDRFSAERLKGVDSTLKIQPAELGDSAVYLCASSLVVKNTEAFFGQGTRLTVV.

The CDR3, as DNA: TGCAGCGTTGGAAGCAGGGACTATGGCTACACCTTC. This codes for CSVGSRDYGYTF. J is TRBJ1-2 and V is TRBV29-1, with D possibly being TRBD1 (5 bases). The germline V and J ends were trimmed by 4 bases and 3 bases, with 9 bases remaining between them. The CDR3 spans 12 residues. CDR1 and CDR2 (germline): SQVTM, ANQGSEA.

With regard to this clone: The DNA is omitted, as the CDR3 cannot be located on it reliably, and the CDR3 follows TCRdb's listing. The chain couples TRBV21-1 to TRBJ1-2. TRBV21-1 is a documented pseudogene. The CDR3 is 16 residues long, counting both termini. CDR3 amino acids: CASFRDKVGEGAGYTF.

This sequence joins TRBV4-3 and TRBJ2-7, with a possible D match to TRBD2 (5 bases). Trimming took off 3 bases at V and 3 bases at J, with 12 bases between the two ends. The germline V gene has CDR1 LGHNA and CDR2 YSLEER. The CDR3 is 14 amino acids. The CDR3 DNA sequence: TGCGCCAGCAGCCAGACTCCTCGGGGCTACGAGCAGTACTTC. Protein: CASSQTPRGYEQYF.

The chain is built from TRBV11-3 and TRBJ1-1; maybe TRBD1 (6 bases). The germline gives CDR1 SGHNT, CDR2 YENEEA. There are 15 residues in the CDR3. The V end lost 5 bases, the J end lost 0 bases, and 13 bases lay between the germline ends. CDR3 sequence reads: CASSPRGGMNTEAFF. The CDR3 nucleotides are TGTGCCAGCAGCCCCCGAGGGGGTATGAACACTGAAGCTTTCTTT.